The table lists the clone carrying this TCR beta chain with a few counts. TCRbeta libraries were built with three rounds of nested PCR, modified from ARM-PCR. A single record per CDR3 protein comes from TCRdb applying MiXCR to the multiplex PCR reads. The data contain approximately 62,000 distinct CDR3 sequences, around 61% of them singletons. The data originate from a study of tumor and adjacent non-tumor tissue in lung cancer. No cell sorting was done before RNA was extracted from the tissue. This non-tumor lung sample came from over 3 cm beyond the tumor edge. V was trimmed by 2 bases and J by 5 bases, leaving 7 bases between them. The CDR3 spans 12 residues. Germline CDR1 SGHAT, CDR2 FQNNGV.

The sequence was collected from a man in his sixties or seventies with non-small cell lung cancer. The rearrangement links TRBV11-2 to TRBJ2-7; D is ambiguous. The sample taken for sequencing was distant non-tumor lung tissue. Written as DNA, the CDR3 is TGTGCCAGCAGCTTAACTAATCACGAGCAGTACTTC. The encoded protein is CASSLTNHEQYF. Based on the CDR3 plus reference TRBV11-2 and TRBJ2-7, the full variable domain is EAGVAQSPRYKIIEKRQSVAFWCNPISGHATLYWYQQILGQGPKLLIQFQNNGVVDDSQLPKDRFSAERLKGVDSTLKIQPAKLEDSAVYLCASSLTNHEQYFGPGTRLTVT.